This T cell receptor beta chain was retrieved from a study of blood T cell repertoires in COVID-19. For the study at large: Sites across the United States, Italy and Spain contributed samples from acute and convalescent COVID-19. In each case, the material was cDNA or gDNA derived from T cells, B-cell-depleted T cells, or PBMCs.

This clone was seen only a few times. Per the original methods: Amplification of reference gene primers was used by the study to estimate nucleated cell counts. Sequencing used immunoSEQ multiplex PCR; TCRdb keeps in-frame clones, though not all of them. The V and J calls and clone size come from that table; D and trimming were worked out from the DNA. This table has 80,000 to 95,000 clones, roughly 90% appearing once. Material for sequencing was peripheral blood. This TCR was recovered from a man between 65 and 79 years old with acute or convalescent COVID-19.

The CDR3 nucleotides are TGCGCCAGCAGCCAAGGAAGGACCCGGGGGAGTTCACCCCTCCACTTT. Translating gives CASSQGRTRGSSPLHF. J is TRBJ1-6 and V is TRBV4-3, with D perhaps matching TRBD1 (5 bases). The CDR3 has 16 amino acids. With 1 base removed from V and 9 bases from J, the gap between germline ends came to 16 bases. Germline CDR1 LGHNA, CDR2 YSLEER.